The rows below give T cell receptor beta chains drawn from one sample of a study of early stage breast cancer tumors. Clones were sequenced by immunoSEQ multiplex PCR, and TCRdb holds only the in-frame ones, with some missing. The sample consists of about 51,000 clones, around 78% of them appearing once. Specimen: blood. These receptors came from a person in their 40s with breast cancer. The CDR3 runs from the conserved cysteine through the conserved F or W. Each record gives: V gene, clone size, CDR3 length, CDR3 protein. The size entry is marked missing in some rows and otherwise reads once, few, many or a size class.

v_gene: TRBV6-1
abundance: NA
len: 13
CDR3aa: CASSEDGGETQYF

v_gene: TRBV27
abundance: NA
len: 15
CDR3aa: CASSPSGTFLYEQYF

v_gene: TRBV4-2
abundance: NA
len: 15
CDR3aa: CASSRTHDSNQPQHF

v_gene: TRBV29-1
abundance: NA
len: 13
CDR3aa: CSVDGTLYNEQFF

v_gene: TRBV29-1
abundance: few
len: 15
CDR3aa: CSVVWTGNSYNEQFF

v_gene: TRBV21-1
abundance: NA
len: 12
CDR3aa: CASKDRTDTQYF

v_gene: TRBV6-6
abundance: few
len: 15
CDR3aa: CASSFGQGSFSEQYF

v_gene: TRBV9
abundance: NA
len: 14
CDR3aa: CASSEREGSYEQYF

v_gene: TRBV11-3
abundance: NA
len: 14
CDR3aa: CASSLGGGGDEQYF

v_gene: TRBV6-1
abundance: NA
len: 13
CDR3aa: CASMGAYDEKLFF

v_gene: TRBV5-1
abundance: once
len: 13
CDR3aa: CASSLREDYEQYF